This TCR beta chain was sequenced during a study of early stage breast cancer tumors. CDR3 size: 16 residues. Trimming took off 0 bases at V and 2 bases at J, with 11 bases between the two ends. Germline loops: CDR1 MNHEY, CDR2 SMNVEV (reference sequence). Produced via immunoSEQ multiplex PCR; TCRdb's table is partial and in-frame only. In the table there are 25,000 to 30,000 clones, approximately 80% of which are singletons. Material: blood. This receptor was identified in a person between 55 and 70 years old with breast cancer. This rearrangement joins TRBV27 to TRBJ2-1; D remains ambiguous. CDR3 DNA sequence: TGTGCCAGCAGTTTATCGAACTCCAAAACCTACAATGAGCAGTTCTTC. Translation: CASSLSNSKTYNEQFF.